This is a list of T cell receptor beta chains from one sample in a study of tumor and adjacent non-tumor tissue in lung cancer. One entry per CDR3 protein results from TCRdb running MiXCR on the multiplex PCR reads. The table lists 85,000 to 130,000 distinct CDR3 sequences, 65% of them singletons, with roughly 19% in the top ten. The sequencing sample was made of distant non-tumor lung tissue. Source of these receptors: a man aged 25 to 40 with non-small cell lung cancer. Both conserved end residues are trimmed from each CDR3. Each record gives: V gene, D gene, J gene, CDR3 protein. A D gene is named only where the DNA matches it firmly.

TRBV7-9	TRBD1	TRBJ2-2	ASSPRGKGTGELF
TRBV4-2	.	TRBJ1-2	ASSQDLTVYGYT
TRBV11-2	TRBD2	TRBJ2-3	ASGRGYGTDTQY
TRBV6-2/TRBV6-3	.	TRBJ2-7	VSSYPGIYEQY
TRBV7-9	.	TRBJ2-7	ASSHSTTSYEQY
TRBV18	.	TRBJ1-1	ASSPQGRNTEAF
TRBV11-2	TRBD2	TRBJ2-7	ASSLTSAGEQY
TRBV29-1	TRBD1	TRBJ1-5	SARTGWVGPQH
TRBV10-3	TRBD2	TRBJ2-7	AISESAGLAGNYEQY
TRBV24-1	.	TRBJ2-1	ATSEGESYNEQF
TRBV6-2/TRBV6-3	.	TRBJ2-5	ASSPGTYGTQY
TRBV5-8	.	TRBJ1-4	ASNLGRQKEKLF
TRBV28	TRBD2	TRBJ2-1	ASSSGLVDQF
TRBV24-1	TRBD1	TRBJ1-1	ATSDPRGTGPMNTEAF
TRBV6-5	.	TRBJ1-5	VRSARVQGDQPQH
TRBV11-3	.	TRBJ2-5	AGSPMAGTQY
TRBV5-6	TRBD1	TRBJ1-2	ASSYRDRNSYGYT
TRBV20-1	TRBD2	TRBJ2-3	SARDTGGSTDTQY
TRBV12-3/TRBV12-4	.	TRBJ1-2	ASSGGAGNYSYT
TRBV6-6	TRBD2	TRBJ2-5	ASSYVTSGGETQY
TRBV11-1	.	TRBJ2-1	ANSFSSSDEQF
TRBV11-3	TRBD2	TRBJ2-5	ASNLEVGGRETQY
TRBV6-5	.	TRBJ2-2	ASSPPPGSGELF
TRBV11-2	.	TRBJ1-3	ASGPLRNRGNTIY
TRBV11-2	TRBD1	TRBJ2-3	VSSLDWRGGTDMQY
TRBV6-5	TRBD1	TRBJ1-1	ASSKRTGGIYYTESF
TRBV11-2	TRBD1	TRBJ1-2	ASSTPDRAPPLDYT
TRBV11-2	.	TRBJ1-5	ASSFDPDQPQH
TRBV4-1	TRBD2	TRBJ2-1	ASIQLSGRADNEQF
TRBV6-5	.	TRBJ2-3	ASSYSEAATQY
TRBV10-3	.	TRBJ2-7	AIRSVTESYEQY